This TCR beta chain was identified in a study of cytomegalovirus exposure and HLA in healthy donors. J lost 4 bases, V lost 4 bases, and 11 bases had no gene match. Germline assignment: CDR1 SGHRS and CDR2 YFSETQ. The CDR3 covers 17 residues. This clone was recorded once. The PCR contained 60 Vbeta and 13 Jbeta primers. Method: immunoSEQ multiplex PCR; TCRdb's copy keeps in-frame clones and lacks some. Found here are roughly 140,000 clones, around 77% of them singletons; the top ten hold nearly 5%. The chain recombines TRBV5-1 with TRBJ1-3; 10 nucleotides match TRBD1. Material: PBMCs. The origin of this receptor is a woman aged 50 to 65 in good health and CMV-seronegative. Here the CDR3 reads CASSRALPTGGGNTIYF. CDR3 DNA sequence: TGCGCCAGCAGCCGAGCCTTACCGACAGGGGGCGGAAACACCATATATTTT.